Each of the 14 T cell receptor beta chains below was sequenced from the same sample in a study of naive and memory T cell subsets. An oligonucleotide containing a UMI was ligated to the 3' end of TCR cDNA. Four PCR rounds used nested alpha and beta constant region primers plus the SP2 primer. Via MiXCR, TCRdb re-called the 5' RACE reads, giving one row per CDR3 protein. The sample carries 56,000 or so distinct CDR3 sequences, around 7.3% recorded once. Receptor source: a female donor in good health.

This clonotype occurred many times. The CDR3 spells CSAPPAGTNEKLFF. The CDR3 region has the DNA TGCAGTGCCCCTCCGGCGGGAACTAATGAAAAACTGTTTTTT. The chain couples TRBV20-1 to TRBJ1-4, with D uncertain. V was pared by 6 bases and J by 1 base, with 12 bases between. The CDR3 is made up of 14 amino acids. Germline V CDR1 and CDR2: DFQATT, SNEGSKA (reference sequence).

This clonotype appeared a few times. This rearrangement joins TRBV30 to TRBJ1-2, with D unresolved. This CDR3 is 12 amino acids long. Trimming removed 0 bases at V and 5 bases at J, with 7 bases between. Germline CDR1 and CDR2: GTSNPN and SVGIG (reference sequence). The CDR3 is CAWSVSGYGYTF. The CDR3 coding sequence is TGTGCCTGGAGTGTCTCGGGTTATGGCTACACCTTC. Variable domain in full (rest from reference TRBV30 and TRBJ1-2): SQTIHQWPATLVQPVGSPLSLECTVEGTSNPNLYWYRQAAGRGLQLLFYSVGIGQISSEVPQNLSASRPQDRQFILSSKKLLLSDSGFYLCAWSVSGYGYTFGSGTRLTVV.

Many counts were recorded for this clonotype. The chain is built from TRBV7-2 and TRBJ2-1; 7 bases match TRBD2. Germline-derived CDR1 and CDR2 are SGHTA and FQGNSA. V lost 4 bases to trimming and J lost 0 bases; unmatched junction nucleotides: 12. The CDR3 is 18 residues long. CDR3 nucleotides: TGTGCCAGCAGCTCCCCTTCTGGGGGGGGTGTCTCCTACAATGAGCAGTTCTTC. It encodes CASSSPSGGGVSYNEQFF.

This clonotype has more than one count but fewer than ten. The CDR3 loop is CASLLIWGENTGELFF. The CDR3 DNA reads as TGTGCCAGCCTCCTAATCTGGGGGGAGAACACCGGGGAGCTGTTTTTT. The rearrangement joins TRBV6-6 to TRBJ2-2; D is perhaps TRBD2 (6 bases). CDR3 length: 16 residues. In germline, CDR1 is MNHNY, CDR2 SVGAGI (reference sequence). The V and J ends lost 8 bases and 1 base respectively, with 17 bases between them.

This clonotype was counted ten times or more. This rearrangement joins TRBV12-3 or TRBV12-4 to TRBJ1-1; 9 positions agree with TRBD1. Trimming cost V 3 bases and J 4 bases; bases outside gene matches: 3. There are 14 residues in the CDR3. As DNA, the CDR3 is TGTGCCAGCAGTTTGCGGACAGGGGCCACTGAAGCTTTCTTT. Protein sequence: CASSLRTGATEAFF.

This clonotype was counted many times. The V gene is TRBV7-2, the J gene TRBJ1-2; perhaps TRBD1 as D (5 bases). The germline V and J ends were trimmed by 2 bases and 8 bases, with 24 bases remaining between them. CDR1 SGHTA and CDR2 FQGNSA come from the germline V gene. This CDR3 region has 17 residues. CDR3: CASSLIEWLRAKGGYTF. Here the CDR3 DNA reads TGTGCCAGCAGCTTAATTGAATGGTTGCGGGCTAAGGGGGGCTACACCTTC. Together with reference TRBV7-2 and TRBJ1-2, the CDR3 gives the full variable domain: GAGVSQSPSNKVTEKGKDVELRCDPISGHTALYWYRQSLGQGLEFLIYFQGNSAPDKSGLPSDRFSAERTGGSVSTLTIQRTQQEDSAVYLCASSLIEWLRAKGGYTFGSGTRLTVV.

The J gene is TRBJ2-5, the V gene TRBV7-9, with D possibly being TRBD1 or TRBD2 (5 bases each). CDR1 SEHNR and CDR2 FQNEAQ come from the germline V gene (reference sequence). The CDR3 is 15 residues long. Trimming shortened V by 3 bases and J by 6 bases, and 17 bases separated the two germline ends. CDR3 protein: CASSFDPEGLKTQYF. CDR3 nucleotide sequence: TGTGCCAGCAGCTTTGACCCCGAGGGGTTAAAGACCCAGTACTTC.

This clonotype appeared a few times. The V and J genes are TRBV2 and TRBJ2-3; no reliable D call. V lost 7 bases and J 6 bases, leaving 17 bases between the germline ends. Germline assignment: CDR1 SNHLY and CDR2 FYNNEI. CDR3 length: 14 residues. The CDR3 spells CASIRPAGRDTQYF. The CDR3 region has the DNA TGTGCCAGCATTAGGCCAGCCGGTCGGGATACGCAGTATTTT.

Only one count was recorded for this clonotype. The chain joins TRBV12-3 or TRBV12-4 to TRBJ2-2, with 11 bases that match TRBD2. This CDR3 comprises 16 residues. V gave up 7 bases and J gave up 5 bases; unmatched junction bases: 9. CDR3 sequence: CASTAPLAGATGELFF. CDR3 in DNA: TGTGCCAGCACCGCCCCACTAGCGGGGGCTACCGGGGAGCTGTTTTTT.

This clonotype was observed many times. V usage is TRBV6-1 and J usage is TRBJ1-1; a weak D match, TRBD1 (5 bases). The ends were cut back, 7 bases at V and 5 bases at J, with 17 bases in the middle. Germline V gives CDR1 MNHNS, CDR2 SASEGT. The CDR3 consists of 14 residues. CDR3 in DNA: TGTGCCAGCACCGGGTGGCGGGACGAGACTGAAGCTTTCTTT. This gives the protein CASTGWRDETEAFF.

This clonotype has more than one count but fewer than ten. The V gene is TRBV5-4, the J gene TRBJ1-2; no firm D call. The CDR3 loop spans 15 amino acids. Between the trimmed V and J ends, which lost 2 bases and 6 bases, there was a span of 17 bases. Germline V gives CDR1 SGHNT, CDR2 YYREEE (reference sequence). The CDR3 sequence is CASSFDSFSMDGYTF. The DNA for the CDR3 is TGTGCCAGCAGCTTTGATAGCTTTTCAATGGATGGCTACACCTTC.

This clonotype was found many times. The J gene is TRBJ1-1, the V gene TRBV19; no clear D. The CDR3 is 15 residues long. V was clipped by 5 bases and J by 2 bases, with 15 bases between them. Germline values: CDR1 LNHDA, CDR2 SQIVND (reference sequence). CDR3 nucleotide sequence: TGTGCCAGTAGTCCCGACCGGCGCTTAAACACTGAAGCTTTCTTT. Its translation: CASSPDRRLNTEAFF.

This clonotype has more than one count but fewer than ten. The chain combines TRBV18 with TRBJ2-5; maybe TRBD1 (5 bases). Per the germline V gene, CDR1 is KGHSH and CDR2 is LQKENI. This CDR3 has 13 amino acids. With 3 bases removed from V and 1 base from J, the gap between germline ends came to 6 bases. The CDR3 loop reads CASSPTVQETQYF. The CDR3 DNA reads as TGTGCCAGCTCACCGACAGTCCAAGAGACCCAGTACTTC.

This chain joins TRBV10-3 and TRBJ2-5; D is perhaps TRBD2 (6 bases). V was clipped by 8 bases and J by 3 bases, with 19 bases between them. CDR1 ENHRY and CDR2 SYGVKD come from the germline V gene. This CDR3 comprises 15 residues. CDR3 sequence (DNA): TGTGCCATCTCGAGGGGAGGTGGACCTGAAGAGACCCAGTACTTC. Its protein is CAISRGGGPEETQYF.